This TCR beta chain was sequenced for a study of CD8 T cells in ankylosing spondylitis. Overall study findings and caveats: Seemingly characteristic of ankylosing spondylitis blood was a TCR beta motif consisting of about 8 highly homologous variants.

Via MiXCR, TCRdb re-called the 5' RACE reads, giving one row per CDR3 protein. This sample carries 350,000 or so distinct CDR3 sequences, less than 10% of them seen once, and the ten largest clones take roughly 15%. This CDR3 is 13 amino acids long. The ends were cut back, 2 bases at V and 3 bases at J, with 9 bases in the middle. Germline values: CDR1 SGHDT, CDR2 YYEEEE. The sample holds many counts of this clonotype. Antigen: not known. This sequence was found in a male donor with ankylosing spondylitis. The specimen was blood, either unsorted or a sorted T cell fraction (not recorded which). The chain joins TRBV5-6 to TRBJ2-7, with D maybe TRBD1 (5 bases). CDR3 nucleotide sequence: TGTGCCAGCAGCTTCTGGCAGGGCTACGAGCAGTACTTC. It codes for CASSFWQGYEQYF. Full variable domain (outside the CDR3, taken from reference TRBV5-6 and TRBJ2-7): DAGVTQSPTHLIKTRGQQVTLRCSPKSGHDTVSWYQQALGQGPQFIFQYYEEEERQRGNFPDRFSGHQFPNYSSELNVNALLLGDSALYLCASSFWQGYEQYFGPGTRLTVT.